The next 24 T cell receptor beta chains were all read from a single sample in a study of cytomegalovirus exposure and HLA in healthy donors (dated by TCRdb to the late 2010s). Library preparation was by the immunoSEQ multiplex PCR assay. A mixture of 60 forward primers for TCR Vbeta segments and 13 reverse primers for TCR Jbeta segments was used in the multiplex PCR. TCRdb obtained this table from immuneACCESS and retained in-frame rearrangements with V and J assigned. These tables miss some clones; where compared with another copy, unresolved V genes account for less than half of the shortfall, and the remainder is unexplained. The sample includes some 120,000 clones, with 70% observed a single time. The ten largest clones add up to 8% to 9.5% of the sample. The sample comprised PBMCs. These receptors were obtained from a man between 25 and 39 years old in good health and CMV-seropositive.

A few counts support this clone. The chain combines TRBV12-5 with TRBJ1-5; a possible D gene is TRBD1 (6 bases). V was shortened by 3 bases and J by 2 bases, with 11 bases between the two germline ends. Germline assignment: CDR1 LGHNT and CDR2 FRNRAP. The CDR3 covers 15 residues. The CDR3 is CASGFTGLGNQPQHF. In nucleotides, the CDR3 is TGTGCTAGTGGTTTCACAGGGTTAGGCAATCAGCCCCAGCATTTT.

This chain links TRBV29-1 with TRBJ1-5; 10 bases agree with TRBD1. The CDR3 contains 14 residues. J was trimmed by 7 bases and V by 4 bases; bases with no gene match: 7. CDR1 and CDR2 (germline): SQVTM, ANQGSEA. The CDR3 region is CSVAGTGEKQPQHF. CDR3 in DNA: TGCAGCGTTGCCGGGACAGGGGAAAAACAGCCCCAGCATTTT.

This clone was counted between two and nine times. The rearrangement links TRBV25-1 to TRBJ1-1; 8 bases agree with TRBD1. Germline assignment: CDR1 MGHDK and CDR2 SYGVNS. V gave up 4 bases and J gave up 1 base; unmatched junction bases: 5. The CDR3 is made up of 15 amino acids. The CDR3 loop is CASSAATGANTEAFF. CDR3 coding DNA: TGTGCCAGCAGTGCCGCGACAGGGGCGAACACTGAAGCTTTCTTT.

The V call is TRBV11-1, the J call TRBJ1-1, with 8 nucleotides matching TRBD1. The CDR3 extends over 14 amino acids. Losses at the gene ends were 1 base for V and 3 bases for J; bases not matched to a gene: 1. CDR1 SGHAT and CDR2 FQDESV come from the germline V gene (reference sequence). In DNA, the CDR3 is TGTGCCAGCAGCTTAGAGACAGGGGACACTGAAGCTTTCTTT. As protein: CASSLETGDTEAFF.

CDR3 bases: TGTGCCAGCAGCGTAGGATCACTAGCGGGAACCGATACGCAGTATTTT. Amino acid sequence: CASSVGSLAGTDTQYF. V is TRBV9 and J is TRBJ2-3; 10 nucleotides align to TRBD2. After removal of 0 bases from V and 6 bases from J, the junction contained 7 bases not matched to a gene. Germline assignment: CDR1 SGDLS and CDR2 YYNGEE. The length of the CDR3 is 16 residues.

This rearrangement joins TRBV7-3 to TRBJ2-1; possible D gene TRBD2, 6 bases. Germline V gene data show CDR1 as SGHTA and CDR2 as FQGTGA. The CDR3 covers 13 residues. V dropped 5 bases and J dropped 11 bases, with 16 bases sitting between them. CDR3 residues: CASSLSTGGKQFF. In nucleotides, the CDR3 is TGTGCCAGCAGCCTCTCTACTGGGGGGAAGCAGTTCTTC. Combining the CDR3 with reference TRBV7-3 and TRBJ2-1 gives the whole variable domain GAGVSQTPSNKVTEKGKYVELRCDPISGHTALYWYRQSLGQGPEFLIYFQGTGAADDSGLPNDRFFAVRPEGSVSTLKIQRTERGDSAVYLCASSLSTGGKQFFGPGTRLTVL.

The rearrangement joins TRBV11-2 to TRBJ2-1, with TRBD2 identical over 13 bases. Germline CDR1 is SGHAT and CDR2 is FQNNGV. This CDR3 comprises 16 residues. J gave up 3 bases and V 5 bases, and 4 bases lay outside the gene matches. The CDR3 nucleotides read TGTGCCAGCAGCCGGACTAGCGGGGGCTTCTACAATGAGCAGTTCTTC. This translates into CASSRTSGGFYNEQFF.

The genes are TRBV15 and TRBJ1-4; D gene unclear. CDR3 length equals 13 residues. Trimming pared 9 bases from V and 7 bases from J, leaving 15 bases between. Germline V gives CDR1 LNHNV, CDR2 YYDKDF (reference sequence). The CDR3 DNA sequence: TGTGCCACGGCGCCTCGGGTGGGTGAAAAACTGTTTTTT. Amino acids: CATAPRVGEKLFF.

The chain is built from TRBV29-1 and TRBJ2-7; 7 bases match TRBD1. The ends lost 6 bases at V and 3 bases at J; junction bases unmatched: 11. The CDR3 extends over 14 amino acids. The germline V gene has CDR1 SQVTM and CDR2 ANQGSEA. CDR3 bases: TGCAGCGTCCTAATCTGGGACAGCGACTACGAGCAGTACTTC. Protein product: CSVLIWDSDYEQYF.

V is TRBV29-1 and J is TRBJ1-2; no definite D call. Trimming stripped 1 base from V and 4 bases from J, with 10 bases between. This CDR3 spans 13 amino acids. Germline CDR1 is SQVTM and CDR2 is ANQGSEA. Here the CDR3 reads CSVEGTGFYGYTF. CDR3 coding DNA: TGCAGCGTTGAAGGTACGGGATTCTATGGCTACACCTTC. The full variable domain, its missing parts supplied by reference TRBV29-1 and TRBJ1-2, is SAVISQKPSRDICQRGTSLTIQCQVDSQVTMMFWYRQQPGQSLTLIATANQGSEATYESGFVIDKFPISRPNLTFSTLTVSNMSPEDSSIYLCSVEGTGFYGYTFGSGTRLTVV.

This chain joins TRBV19 and TRBJ1-2; TRBD1 aligns across 7 bases. Germline V gene data show CDR1 as LNHDA and CDR2 as SQIVND (reference sequence). This CDR3 is 15 amino acids long. Germline trimming cut 5 bases from V and 5 bases from J; bases unmatched to any gene: 11. The CDR3 DNA is TGTGCCAGTAGTGAGGCTCTCGACAGGGAGTATGGCTACACCTTC. It yields the protein CASSEALDREYGYTF.

The V call is TRBV19, the J call TRBJ2-7, with TRBD2 matching 10 bases. The CDR3 extends over 17 amino acids. V was clipped by 10 bases and J by 2 bases; unmatched bases: 17. Germline assignment: CDR1 LNHDA and CDR2 SQIVND (reference sequence). The CDR3 region is CANTSKPAGGGTYEQYV. The CDR3 DNA reads as TGTGCCAACACAAGTAAGCCAGCGGGAGGGGGGACCTACGAGCAGTACGTC.

The chain employs TRBV5-6 and TRBJ2-7; D remains ambiguous. V shed 0 bases and J shed 7 bases, with 11 bases lying between them. The CDR3 is 13 residues long. Per germline, CDR1 SGHDT and CDR2 YYEEEE. The CDR3 nucleotides read TGTGCCAGCAGCTTGGCAGGTTCGTGGGAGCAGTACTTC. Its translation: CASSLAGSWEQYF.

This clone was counted a few times. The chain employs TRBV2 and TRBJ2-7; 7 nucleotides agree with TRBD2. The CDR3 extends over 12 amino acids. The ends lost 8 bases at V and 3 bases at J; junction bases unmatched: 4. Germline V gives CDR1 SNHLY, CDR2 FYNNEI. The CDR3 coding sequence is TGTGCCAGCGAGCGGGGTCTCTACGAGCAGTACTTC. Its protein is CASERGLYEQYF.

The V call is TRBV29-1, the J call TRBJ2-2; TRBD1 is a possible D gene (5 bases). Trimming took off 4 bases at V and 3 bases at J, with 9 bases between the two ends. Germline values: CDR1 SQVTM, CDR2 ANQGSEA. There are 13 residues in the CDR3. The CDR3 is CSVVREYTGELFF. The DNA of the CDR3 is TGCAGCGTTGTCAGGGAATACACCGGGGAGCTGTTTTTT.

This chain joins TRBV18 and TRBJ1-5, with a tentative D call TRBD1 (5 bases). Trimming cost V 6 bases and J 3 bases, with 12 bases left between them. This CDR3 is built from 14 residues. The germline V gene encodes CDR1 KGHSH and CDR2 LQKENI. The CDR3 loop is CASSEAGPNQPQHF. The CDR3 coding sequence is TGTGCCAGCTCGGAAGCAGGGCCCAATCAGCCCCAGCATTTT.

This chain uses TRBV4-3 with TRBJ2-1, with D tentatively TRBD1 (5 bases). The germline V gene has CDR1 LGHNA and CDR2 YSLEER. V shed 1 base and J shed 4 bases, with 8 bases lying between them. This CDR3 comprises 14 residues. In DNA, the CDR3 is TGCGCCAGCAGCCAAGGAAGACAGTACAATGAGCAGTTCTTC. This codes for CASSQGRQYNEQFF.

This clone occurred once. This rearrangement joins TRBV7-8 to TRBJ1-2, with 8 bases that match TRBD1. The germline V gene encodes CDR1 SGHVS and CDR2 FQNEAQ. This CDR3 is 15 amino acids long. The V and J ends lost 5 bases and 2 bases, in that order; junction bases with no gene match: 7. The CDR3 sequence: CASSPRNRGNYGYTF. The CDR3 DNA reads as TGTGCCAGCAGCCCGAGAAACAGGGGGAACTATGGCTACACCTTC. Using reference TRBV7-8 and TRBJ1-2 for the parts outside the CDR3, the full variable domain is GAGVSQSPRYKVAKRGQDVALRCDPISGHVSLFWYQQALGQGPEFLTYFQNEAQLDKSGLPSDRFFAERPEGSVSTLKIQRTQQEDSAVYLCASSPRNRGNYGYTFGSGTRLTVV.

V usage is TRBV4-2 and J usage is TRBJ1-5; 9 nucleotides agree with TRBD1. The CDR3 runs 13 residues. The V gene end was trimmed by 5 bases and the J gene end by 6 bases; junction bases not matched to a gene: 2. Germline CDR1 LGHNA, CDR2 YNFKEQ. In DNA, the CDR3 is TGTGCCAGCAGCACGGACAGGGGTCAGCCCCAGCATTTT. This translates into CASSTDRGQPQHF.

As to this clone: The sample holds other DNA sequences that translate to the same CDR3. The chain recombines TRBV6-5 with TRBJ1-2; D possibly corresponds to TRBD1 (5 bases). V was shortened by 0 bases and J by 8 bases, with 7 bases between the two germline ends. CDR1 and CDR2 from the germline V gene are MNHEY and SVGAGI. The CDR3 is 12 residues long. CDR3 region: CASSYSGGGYTF. The CDR3 nucleotides are TGTGCCAGCAGTTACTCGGGGGGGGGCTACACCTTC.

CDR3 DNA sequence: TGTGCCAGCAGCGGGACTAGCACAGAGATACTTTTGGATACGCAGTATTTT. As protein: CASSGTSTEILLDTQYF. The V gene is TRBV9, the J gene TRBJ2-3, with 8 nucleotides matching TRBD2. V lost 3 bases and J lost 6; bases outside the gene matches: 15. The V gene's germline CDR1 is SGDLS and CDR2 YYNGEE. This CDR3 is built from 17 residues.

V gene TRBV15 combines with J gene TRBJ2-1; TRBD2 matches 8 bases. The CDR3 totals 20 residues. CDR1 LNHNV and CDR2 YYDKDF come from the germline V gene (reference sequence). The J segment lost 4 bases and the V segment lost 0 bases, leaving 17 bases of the junction unmatched. CDR3 loop: CATSRDRGGGAGDWYNEQFF. The CDR3, as DNA: TGTGCCACCAGCAGAGATAGAGGTGGGGGAGCGGGAGATTGGTACAATGAGCAGTTCTTC. The complete variable domain, with remaining parts taken from reference TRBV15 and TRBJ2-1, reads DAMVIQNPRYQVTQFGKPVTLSCSQTLNHNVMYWYQQKSSQAPKLLFHYYDKDFNNEADTPDNFQSRRPNTSFCFLDIRSPGLGDTAMYLCATSRDRGGGAGDWYNEQFFGPGTRLTVL.

The gene calls are TRBV28 and TRBJ1-3, with TRBD1 identical over 7 bases. The CDR3 length is 14 residues. Unmatched junction bases numbered 4, after V lost 5 bases and J lost 3 bases. CDR1 is MDHEN, CDR2 SYDVKM, per germline. The CDR3 sequence is CASSIRGYGNTIYF. CDR3 nucleotides: TGTGCCAGCAGTATCAGGGGGTATGGAAACACCATATATTTT.

V and J are TRBV5-4 and TRBJ1-2; unclear D gene. Per the germline V gene, CDR1 is SGHNT and CDR2 is YYREEE (reference sequence). The CDR3 loop spans 13 amino acids. Trimming cost V 0 bases and J 14 bases, with 17 bases left between them. CDR3 region: CASSLAPPRQKTF. The CDR3 coding sequence is TGTGCCAGCAGCTTGGCCCCTCCCCGCCAGAAAACCTTC.